The 3 T cell receptor beta chains in this list originate from one sample, sequenced in a study of CD8 T cells in ankylosing spondylitis (dated by TCRdb to 2016 to 2017). Library prep was done by 5' RACE. Sequencing took place on an Illumina HiSeq 2500. Using fastp trimming at Q25 and MiXCR clonotype assembly, TCRdb reanalyzed the public sequencing data and kept in-frame beta chains. Merged by CDR3 protein, the rows form single entries marked with the most common genes and DNA. This sample has about 130,000 distinct CDR3 sequences in its table, and around 15% of those were observed once. The ten largest make up about 3% of the sample. Sequencing was performed on blood, either unsorted or a sorted T cell fraction (not recorded which). The source of these receptors is a female donor with ankylosing spondylitis or in good health (not recorded which).

Only a few counts were recorded for this clonotype. This sequence joins TRBV20-1 and TRBJ2-1; 7 nucleotides align to TRBD2. V gave up 1 base and J gave up 4 bases; unmatched junction bases: 10. Germline CDR1 reads DFQATT; CDR2 reads SNEGSKA (reference sequence). This CDR3 is built from 16 residues. The CDR3: CSARGPAGNLYNEQFF. The CDR3 region has the DNA TGCAGTGCTAGAGGGCCAGCGGGGAACCTTTACAATGAGCAGTTCTTC.

This clonotype was observed a handful of times. The rearrangement uses TRBV11-2 and TRBJ2-1, with 7 nucleotides matching TRBD2. Losses at the gene ends were 1 base for V and 10 bases for J; bases not matched to a gene: 10. This CDR3 is built from 15 residues. Germline values: CDR1 SGHAT, CDR2 FQNNGV. The CDR3 nucleotides are TGTGCCAGCAGCTTAGGACTAGCATCCGGTAAGGAGCAGTTCTTC. It yields the protein CASSLGLASGKEQFF.

Concerning this clonotype: One end of the junction does not line up with germline, which may come from a read error. CDR3 DNA sequence: TGTGCCAGCGGATTTGTGGCAGAGCATTACTTC. Amino acids: CASGFVAEHYF. The V gene is TRBV12-3 or TRBV12-4, the J gene TRBJ2-7; the D is unclear. CDR3 length: 11 amino acids.